This T cell receptor beta chain was sequenced for a study of blood T cell repertoires in COVID-19. Across the whole study: From the United States, Italy and Spain came samples of acute and convalescent COVID-19.

How the authors handled the data: Reference gene primer amplification yielded estimated nucleated cell counts. Clones were read by immunoSEQ multiplex PCR, and TCRdb kept only the in-frame ones, dropping some. V and J calls and clone size are given by that table; D and trimming were obtained from the DNA. The sample comprises under 90,000 clones, over 65% of which are singletons, and approximately 5.8% rests with the top ten. This CDR3 is 16 amino acids long. Germline V CDR1 and CDR2: LNHDA, SQIVND (reference sequence). The ends lost 0 bases at V and 2 bases at J; junction bases unmatched: 2. The source is a man between 50 and 59 years old with active or convalescent COVID-19. The V call is TRBV19, the J call TRBJ2-3; TRBD2 aligns across 10 bases. Sequencing used peripheral blood. DNA of the CDR3: TGTGCCAGTAGTATAGATCTAGCGGGGGACACAGATACGCAGTATTTT. It codes for CASSIDLAGDTDTQYF.